Below are 22 T cell receptor beta chains sequenced from a single sample in a study of T cells in Graves' hyperthyroidism and ophthalmopathy. The CDR3 regions of TCR beta were amplified from RNA transcripts. First-round RT-PCR targeting the TCR CDR3 was performed with the HTBI primer set. TCRdb reprocessed the multiplex PCR reads via MiXCR and lists one record per CDR3 protein. The data hold 250,000 to 350,000 distinct CDR3 sequences, with about 20% observed a single time. Sequencing used blood. The receptor source for this set is a young man with Graves' ophthalmopathy.

This clonotype was seen a few times. The J gene is TRBJ2-7, the V gene TRBV5-1; TRBD2 aligns across 14 bases. The V segment lost 3 bases and the J segment 3 bases; nucleotides outside the gene matches: 11. Germline CDR1 SGHRS, CDR2 YFSETQ. The CDR3 totals 18 residues. The CDR3 spells CASSSGLAGVMSLYEQYF. The CDR3 DNA reads TGCGCCAGCAGCTCGGGACTAGCGGGAGTCATGAGTCTCTACGAGCAGTACTTC.

This clonotype was recorded once. The chain uses TRBV29-1 and TRBJ1-5; 8 bases line up with TRBD1. The germline V gene has CDR1 SQVTM and CDR2 ANQGSEA. CDR3 size: 13 residues. The V segment lost 4 bases and the J segment 7 bases; nucleotides outside the gene matches: 6. CDR3 protein: CSVGDRGHQPQHF. The CDR3 DNA sequence: TGCAGCGTTGGTGACAGGGGTCACCAGCCCCAGCATTTT.

This clonotype was observed a handful of times. This rearrangement joins TRBV28 to TRBJ1-2; the D gene is possibly TRBD1 (5 bases). The CDR3 contains 14 residues. Trimming left V 4 bases short and J 5 bases short, with 14 bases between. Germline lookup yields CDR1 MDHEN and CDR2 SYDVKM. CDR3: CASSSATGQYGYTF. The CDR3 nucleotides read TGTGCCAGCAGTTCTGCAACAGGACAATATGGCTACACCTTC.

The gene calls are TRBV20-1 and TRBJ1-6, with D hard to call. Germline values: CDR1 DFQATT, CDR2 SNEGSKA (reference sequence). Trimming removed 1 base at V and 10 bases at J, with 11 bases between. The CDR3 has 13 residues. The CDR3: CSARATTGSPLHF. CDR3 nucleotides: TGCAGTGCTAGAGCCACCACCGGGTCACCCCTCCACTTT.

The chain employs TRBV15 and TRBJ2-1; 14 nucleotides match TRBD2. J gave up 10 bases and V 0 bases, and 5 bases lay outside the gene matches. The length of the CDR3 is 16 residues. Germline CDR1 and CDR2: LNHNV and YYDKDF (reference sequence). As DNA, the CDR3 is TGTGCCACCAGCAGAGAGGGACTAGCGGGAGCTTACGAGCAGTTCTTC. The encoded protein is CATSREGLAGAYEQFF.

The chain is built from TRBV29-1 and TRBJ1-4, with TRBD1 matching 7 bases. V trimming: 5 bases; J trimming: 8 bases; junction bases outside the gene matches: 5. Germline lookup yields CDR1 SQVTM and CDR2 ANQGSEA. The CDR3 runs 12 residues. As DNA, the CDR3 is TGCAGCGTTAGGGGACAGAAAGAAAAACTGTTTTTT. Translation: CSVRGQKEKLFF.

This clonotype was seen many times. The V call is TRBV2, the J call TRBJ2-7, with 12 bases aligning to TRBD2. This CDR3 has 15 residues. V shed 6 bases, J shed 0 bases, and the junction held 3 bases outside the gene matches. Germline CDR1 SNHLY, CDR2 FYNNEI. The CDR3 nucleotides are TGTGCCAGCAGCAGGACTAGCGGGACCTCCTACGAGCAGTACTTC. Translating it yields CASSRTSGTSYEQYF.

This clonotype was seen only a few times. The chain joins TRBV5-1 to TRBJ2-2, with D unclear. V dropped 4 bases and J dropped 3 bases, with 16 bases sitting between them. Per the germline V gene, CDR1 is SGHRS and CDR2 is YFSETQ. This CDR3 contains 16 residues. The CDR3 DNA follows: TGCGCCAGCAGCCTGACACGGGCCGAATACACCGGGGAGCTGTTTTTT. Its translation is CASSLTRAEYTGELFF.

Regarding this clonotype: The junction departs from germline at one end; a sequencing error may be responsible. The chain has TRBV11-2 and TRBJ2-7; 14 bases align to TRBD2. From germline, CDR1 is SGHAT and CDR2 FQNNGV. The CDR3 extends over 16 amino acids. The chain's CDR3 is CASSSGLAGGSHEQYF. CDR3 DNA: TGTGCCAGCAGCTCCGGACTAGCGGGAGGCTCCCACGAGCAGTACTTC.

The V gene is TRBV29-1, the J gene TRBJ2-7; 9 nucleotides match TRBD1. The CDR3 is made up of 13 amino acids. Germline V gene sequence: CDR1 SQVTM, CDR2 ANQGSEA. The J segment lost 4 bases and the V segment lost 5 bases, leaving 6 bases of the junction unmatched. The CDR3 DNA reads TGCAGCGTTCCGGGACAGGGAAGATACGAGCAGTACTTC. Protein product: CSVPGQGRYEQYF.

V is TRBV5-4 and J is TRBJ2-1; 7 nucleotides align to TRBD1. Germline loops: CDR1 SGHNT, CDR2 YYREEE (reference sequence). V dropped 4 bases and J dropped 7; count of bases not matched to a gene: 8. CDR3 length: 14 residues. CDR3 sequence: CASSITRGRNEQFF. The CDR3, as DNA: TGTGCCAGCAGCATTACTAGGGGGCGGAATGAGCAGTTCTTC.

The rearrangement joins TRBV7-9 to TRBJ2-2, with TRBD2 as a possible D gene (5 bases). CDR3 length equals 12 residues. Germline CDR1 and CDR2: SEHNR and FQNEAQ (reference sequence). V was shortened by 4 bases and J by 5 bases, with 5 bases between the two germline ends. CDR3 sequence reads: CASSWTTGELFF. In DNA form, the CDR3 reads TGTGCCAGCAGCTGGACTACCGGGGAGCTGTTTTTT. Full variable domain (missing parts from reference TRBV7-9 and TRBJ2-2): DTGVSQNPRHKITKRGQNVTFRCDPISEHNRLYWYRQTLGQGPEFLTYFQNEAQLEKSRLLSDRFSAERPKGSFSTLEIQRTEQGDSAMYLCASSWTTGELFFGEGSRLTVL.

This clonotype has just one count. This chain joins TRBV3-1 and TRBJ2-7; no definite D call. The CDR3 covers 16 residues. The germline V gene encodes CDR1 LGHDT and CDR2 YNNKEL (reference sequence). V was pared by 4 bases and J by 3 bases, with 19 bases between. The CDR3, as DNA: TGTGCCAGCAGCCTAAAAACTAACGGTAAAAACTACGAGCAGTACTTC. Translation: CASSLKTNGKNYEQYF.

As concerns this clonotype: A much larger clone sits a single nucleotide away, making a read error possible. The CDR3: CVRSGPRGAFF. The CDR3 region has the DNA TGTGTCAGATCCGGGCCCCGAGGGGCTTTCTTT. The V call is TRBV30, the J call TRBJ1-1; D unclear. Germline lookup yields CDR1 GTSNPN and CDR2 SVGIG (reference sequence). The CDR3 has 11 amino acids.

The chain carries TRBV7-9 and TRBJ2-2, with 7 bases aligning to TRBD2. The CDR3 has 17 residues. Germline V gene data show CDR1 as SEHNR and CDR2 as FQNEAQ (reference sequence). Germline trimming cut 2 bases from V and 1 base from J; bases unmatched to any gene: 7. The CDR3 DNA is TGTGCCAGCAGCTTATCTGGGCTAGCGGTGAACACCGGGGAGCTGTTTTTT. The encoded protein is CASSLSGLAVNTGELFF.

Many counts were recorded for this clonotype. This chain links TRBV7-3 with TRBJ2-7, with TRBD2 matching 14 bases. The V and J ends lost 5 bases and 5 bases, in that order; junction bases with no gene match: 8. CDR3 length equals 16 residues. Germline assignment: CDR1 SGHTA and CDR2 FQGTGA. This CDR3 reads CASSPGTSGRFNEQYF. The CDR3 nucleotides read TGTGCCAGCAGCCCAGGGACTAGCGGGAGATTTAACGAGCAGTACTTC.

This clonotype was picked up many times. The chain joins TRBV9 to TRBJ1-1, with 9 bases that match TRBD1. The CDR3 length is 14 residues. V lost 0 bases and J lost 4; bases outside the gene matches: 1. Germline assignment: CDR1 SGDLS and CDR2 YYNGEE. CDR3 nucleotides: TGTGCCAGCAGCGTAGAGACAGGGGGCACTGAAGCTTTCTTT. Protein sequence: CASSVETGGTEAFF.

This clonotype was seen at least ten times. The chain has TRBV28 and TRBJ2-5; D uncertain. V was pared by 2 bases and J by 4 bases, with 11 bases between. Germline V gene lookup returns CDR1 MDHEN and CDR2 SYDVKM. This CDR3 is built from 14 residues. In DNA form, the CDR3 reads TGTGCCAGCAGTTTACCCAAGCCGGTAGAGACCCAGTACTTC. Its translation is CASSLPKPVETQYF.

V usage is TRBV5-6 and J usage is TRBJ2-3, with TRBD1 matching over 8 bases. CDR1 and CDR2 from the germline V gene are SGHDT and YYEEEE. This CDR3 is built from 15 residues. Germline trimming cut 2 bases from V and 6 bases from J; bases unmatched to any gene: 8. As DNA, the CDR3 is TGTGCCAGCAGCTTAAAGGGGACAGGTCGCGATACGCAGTATTTT. This translates into CASSLKGTGRDTQYF.

This clonotype was picked up a small number of times. The gene calls are TRBV9 and TRBJ2-7; the match to TRBD2 covers 8 bases. The germline V gene has CDR1 SGDLS and CDR2 YYNGEE. J was trimmed by 3 bases and V by 2 bases; bases with no gene match: 4. There are 14 residues in the CDR3. This CDR3 is CASSVGTSIYEQYF. The DNA of the CDR3 is TGTGCCAGCAGCGTCGGGACTAGTATCTACGAGCAGTACTTC.

The gene calls are TRBV10-3 and TRBJ2-3, with TRBD1 matching 10 bases. This CDR3 has 15 amino acids. J was trimmed by 3 bases and V by 7 bases; bases with no gene match: 7. Germline values: CDR1 ENHRY, CDR2 SYGVKD. The DNA of the CDR3 is TGTGCCATCAATCCGGGACAGGGGATGACAGATACGCAGTATTTT. Translating it yields CAINPGQGMTDTQYF.

This clonotype was found many times. The gene calls are TRBV28 and TRBJ2-3; D is uncertain. This CDR3 is 14 amino acids long. Germline assignment: CDR1 MDHEN and CDR2 SYDVKM. V was shortened by 4 bases and J by 0 bases, with 8 bases between the two germline ends. The CDR3 nucleotides read TGTGCCAGCAGTTCCGGGCCTAGCACAGATACGCAGTATTTT. Its protein product is CASSSGPSTDTQYF.